What follows are 20 T cell receptor beta chains derived from one specimen sequenced in a study of blood T cell repertoires in COVID-19. The protocol was immunoSEQ multiplex PCR, while the TCRdb copy is restricted to in-frame clones and leaves out a portion. The profile shows just over 650,000 clones, 80% to 90% of them singletons. The specimen was peripheral blood. The receptors shown here come from a woman younger than 30 with acute or convalescent COVID-19.

Written as DNA, the CDR3 is TGTGCCAGCAGTGAACTGGGCGGGGGGCCCTACGAGCAGTACTTC. Protein: CASSELGGGPYEQYF. V gene TRBV2 combines with J gene TRBJ2-7, with TRBD2 identical over 8 bases. The V segment lost 2 bases and the J segment 2 bases; nucleotides outside the gene matches: 5. The CDR3 length is 15 residues. CDR1 is SNHLY and CDR2 is FYNNEI in the germline V gene.

The gene calls are TRBV20-1 and TRBJ2-7, with a weak D call TRBD2 (6 bases). This CDR3 spans 14 amino acids. Looked up from germline, CDR1 is DFQATT and CDR2 is SNEGSKA (reference sequence). V shed 3 bases and J shed 1 base, with 13 bases lying between them. The CDR3 nucleotides read TGCAGTGCTAGTTCTATAGGAGGGTCCTACGAGCAGTACTTC. The encoded protein is CSASSIGGSYEQYF.

The J gene is TRBJ1-3, the V gene TRBV6-5; TRBD1 matches at 7 bases. V lost 10 bases and J lost 6; bases outside the gene matches: 9. The CDR3 covers 13 residues. Germline lookup yields CDR1 MNHEY and CDR2 SVGAGI. CDR3 region: CATRQGGINTIYF. The CDR3 nucleotides read TGTGCCACCCGGCAGGGGGGAATAAACACCATATATTTT.

This clone was counted only a few times. V is TRBV28 and J is TRBJ2-1, with D tentatively TRBD1 (6 bases). The CDR3 totals 14 residues. The ends were cut back, 8 bases at V and 1 base at J, with 12 bases in the middle. Per germline, CDR1 MDHEN and CDR2 SYDVKM. CDR3 sequence reads: CASRRTESYNEQFF. DNA for the CDR3: TGTGCCAGCCGAAGGACAGAGTCCTACAATGAGCAGTTCTTC.

This CDR3 is CASSFPFTGTAQETQYF. DNA for the CDR3: TGTGCCAGCAGCTTCCCCTTCACCGGGACAGCTCAAGAGACCCAGTACTTC. The chain is built from TRBV6-2 or TRBV6-3 and TRBJ2-5, with 7 bases lining up with TRBD1. There are 17 residues in the CDR3. Losses at the gene ends were 6 bases for V and 2 bases for J; bases not matched to a gene: 15. Germline CDR1 reads MNHEY; CDR2 reads SVGEGT.

The chain links TRBV14 to TRBJ2-7; maybe TRBD1 (6 bases). Trimming cost V 5 bases and J 3 bases, with 17 bases left between them. The CDR3 has 15 amino acids. Per germline, CDR1 SGHDN and CDR2 FVKESK. In nucleotides, the CDR3 is TGTGCCAGCAGCGGTTCGGGACACGGCGACTACGAGCAGTACTTC. The encoded protein is CASSGSGHGDYEQYF.

The V gene is TRBV2, the J gene TRBJ1-1; no definite D call. The CDR3 totals 10 residues. Germline V gives CDR1 SNHLY, CDR2 FYNNEI. V lost 6 bases, J lost 10 bases, and 9 bases lay in between. This CDR3 reads CASSGRGAFF. The CDR3 nucleotides read TGTGCCAGCAGCGGCCGGGGAGCTTTCTTT.

Details on this clone: At the DNA level, this CDR3 is encoded by other sequences in the same sample as well. The rearrangement uses TRBV19 and TRBJ1-2, with 7 positions matching TRBD1. The trim removed 11 bases at V and 2 bases at J, leaving 8 bases unmatched. The CDR3 extends over 13 amino acids. Germline lookup yields CDR1 LNHDA and CDR2 SQIVND (reference sequence). As DNA, the CDR3 is TGTGCCTCCAGTCGGGACAGAAACTATGGCTACACCTTC. Translating gives CASSRDRNYGYTF.

The J gene is TRBJ1-5, the V gene TRBV5-5, with TRBD1 matching over 7 bases. With 2 bases clipped from V and 4 bases from J, the junction kept 6 bases outside the gene matches. CDR3 size: 15 residues. Per germline, CDR1 SGHKS and CDR2 YYEKEE (reference sequence). The CDR3 nucleotides read TGTGCCAGCAGCTTTTCCGGGACAGTAAATCAGCCCCAGCATTTT. Residues: CASSFSGTVNQPQHF.

The genes are TRBV12-1 and TRBJ2-3; TRBD2 is taken as the D call from the table, unchecked against the DNA. TRBV12-1 is shown as a pseudogene. CDR3 size: 17 residues. In nucleotides, the CDR3 is TGTGCCAGCAGCTTTGTGAGTGGGGCAGGGAGGACCGATACGCAGTATTTT. Its translation is CASSFVSGAGRTDTQYF.

The chain uses TRBV11-2 and TRBJ1-4; D gene unclear. This CDR3 has 16 residues. V was cut by 4 bases and J by 0 bases, with 12 bases left in between. The germline V gene has CDR1 SGHAT and CDR2 FQNNGV. The CDR3 protein is CASSSQSSTTNEKLFF. The CDR3 bases are TGTGCCAGCAGCTCACAGTCTTCCACAACTAATGAAAAACTGTTTTTT.

The chain links TRBV5-8 to TRBJ1-5; D is ambiguous. V dropped 4 bases and J dropped 0 bases, with 5 bases sitting between them. The CDR3 runs to 13 residues. In germline, CDR1 is SGHTS, CDR2 YDEGEE. CDR3: CASSQHSNQPQHF. CDR3 in DNA: TGTGCCAGCAGCCAACATAGCAATCAGCCCCAGCATTTT. The full variable domain, its missing parts supplied by reference TRBV5-8 and TRBJ1-5, is EAGVTQSPTHLIKTRGQQATLRCSPISGHTSVYWYQQALGLGLQFLLWYDEGEERNRGNFPPRFSGRQFPNYSSELNVNALELEDSALYLCASSQHSNQPQHFGDGTRLSIL.

The chain couples TRBV25-1 to TRBJ1-2; 8 bases agree with TRBD1. V trimming: 3 bases; J trimming: 3 bases; junction bases outside the gene matches: 9. This CDR3 has 16 amino acids. Germline CDR1 is MGHDK and CDR2 is SYGVNS. Written as DNA, the CDR3 is TGTGCCAGCAGTGAGCCCGGGACAGGAGAAGACTATGGCTACACCTTC. This gives the protein CASSEPGTGEDYGYTF.

The chain carries TRBV5-5 and TRBJ1-3, with D uncertain. The CDR3 totals 14 residues. Trimming took 0 bases from V and 3 from J, leaving 7 bases between them. Germline V gives CDR1 SGHKS, CDR2 YYEKEE (reference sequence). Here the CDR3 reads CASSLGGHGNTIYF. As DNA, the CDR3 is TGTGCCAGCAGCTTGGGCGGTCATGGAAACACCATATATTTT.

The chain has TRBV27 and TRBJ2-7; TRBD2 matches at 11 bases. This CDR3 has 15 residues. Germline V lookup: CDR1 MNHEY, CDR2 SMNVEV (reference sequence). The junction had 7 bases not matched to a gene; V was cut back by 5 bases and J by 4 bases. Here the CDR3 DNA reads TGTGCCAGCAGTCCCTTAGCGGGGGGGCTTTACGAGCAGTACTTC. As protein: CASSPLAGGLYEQYF.

The genes are TRBV9 and TRBJ1-6; unclear D gene. CDR3 length: 15 residues. Trimming took 0 bases from V and 7 from J, leaving 11 bases between them. CDR1 and CDR2 from the germline V gene are SGDLS and YYNGEE. In DNA, the CDR3 is TGTGCCAGCAGCGTAGGCGGGCGGAGCAATTCACCCCTCCACTTT. Its translation: CASSVGGRSNSPLHF.

This clone was counted a few times. The genes are TRBV6-4 and TRBJ1-1; D is perhaps TRBD1 (5 bases). CDR1 is MRHNA and CDR2 is SNTAGT in the germline V gene. The length of the CDR3 is 14 residues. The V gene lost 3 bases and the J gene lost 7 bases, with 15 bases spanning the gap. Written as DNA, the CDR3 is TGTGCCAGCAGTGAGAGGGTCGGGGGTGATGAAGCTTTCTTT. It encodes CASSERVGGDEAFF.

This chain uses TRBV30 with TRBJ2-7; the match to TRBD2 covers 10 bases. V shed 2 bases and J 0 bases; nucleotides not matched to a gene: 1. Looked up from germline, CDR1 is GTSNPN and CDR2 is SVGIG (reference sequence). The CDR3 consists of 14 residues. The CDR3 coding sequence is TGTGCCTGGAGTTGGACTAGCGGCTCCTACGAGCAGTACTTC. Amino acid sequence: CAWSWTSGSYEQYF.

V and J are TRBV20-1 and TRBJ1-2; D perhaps matches TRBD1 (5 bases). Germline-derived CDR1 and CDR2 are DFQATT and SNEGSKA (reference sequence). The CDR3 consists of 13 residues. The germline V and J ends were trimmed by 3 bases and 4 bases, with 12 bases remaining between them. The CDR3 is CSASGGGSYGYTF. The CDR3 bases are TGCAGTGCTAGTGGGGGAGGTAGCTATGGCTACACCTTC.

This chain links TRBV6-4 with TRBJ1-5; TRBD1 is a possible D gene (6 bases). Germline values: CDR1 MRHNA, CDR2 SNTAGT. The CDR3 covers 15 residues. Deletions cut 7 bases from V and 2 bases from J, with 15 bases between. The CDR3 is CASMDSLLGNQPQHF. As DNA, the CDR3 is TGTGCCAGCATGGACAGTCTATTAGGCAATCAGCCCCAGCATTTT.